This passage covers 31 T cell receptor beta chains from one sample sequenced in a study of blood T cell repertoires in COVID-19. Some clones are missing from TCRdb's copy, which holds only in-frame ones; the method was immunoSEQ multiplex PCR. The sample has over 200,000 clones; approximately 89% are singletons. Sequencing input: PBMCs or T cells enriched from blood (not recorded which). These receptor sequences come from a woman in her 30s who had been exposed to COVID-19.

The chain carries TRBV19 and TRBJ1-4, with D possibly matching TRBD1 (6 bases). The V gene's germline CDR1 is LNHDA and CDR2 SQIVND (reference sequence). V was trimmed by 3 bases and J by 8 bases, leaving 16 bases between them. This CDR3 region has 15 residues. The DNA for the CDR3 is TGTGCCAGTAGTATGGGGGGGCAGGCAGGCGAAAAACTGTTTTTT. Translated: CASSMGGQAGEKLFF.

A single count supports this clone. CDR3 residues: CSASSRDRARREKLFF. DNA for the CDR3: TGCAGTGCTAGTTCCCGGGACAGGGCCCGAAGGGAAAAACTGTTTTTT. The chain employs TRBV20-1 and TRBJ1-4, with TRBD1 identical over 9 bases. The V segment lost 3 bases and the J segment 8 bases; nucleotides outside the gene matches: 13. Germline CDR1 DFQATT, CDR2 SNEGSKA (reference sequence). The CDR3 runs to 16 residues.

The V call is TRBV11-2, the J call TRBJ2-7; 7 bases map to TRBD2. The CDR3 has 13 amino acids. The germline CDR1 and CDR2 sequences are SGHAT and FQNNGV. V shed 4 bases and J 4 bases; nucleotides not matched to a gene: 4. In DNA form, the CDR3 reads TGTGCCAGCAGCTCCAGCGGGATATACGAGCAGTACTTC. It yields the protein CASSSSGIYEQYF. The full variable domain, in which reference TRBV11-2 and TRBJ2-7 provide the parts outside the CDR3, is EAGVAQSPRYKIIEKRQSVAFWCNPISGHATLYWYQQILGQGPKLLIQFQNNGVVDDSQLPKDRFSAERLKGVDSTLKIQPAKLEDSAVYLCASSSSGIYEQYFGPGTRLTVT.

The chain joins TRBV12-5 to TRBJ1-2; no reliable D call. The CDR3 covers 13 residues. With 3 bases removed from V and 4 bases from J, the gap between germline ends came to 9 bases. The germline V gene has CDR1 LGHNT and CDR2 FRNRAP. In DNA form, the CDR3 reads TGTGCTAGTGGTTTACTTTCCTTCTATGGCTACACCTTC. Protein product: CASGLLSFYGYTF. The full variable domain, its missing parts supplied by reference TRBV12-5 and TRBJ1-2, is DARVTQTPRHKVTEMGQEVTMRCQPILGHNTVFWYRQTMMQGLELLAYFRNRAPLDDSGMPKDRFSAEMPDATLATLKIQPSEPRDSAVYFCASGLLSFYGYTFGSGTRLTVV.

CDR3 DNA: TGTGCCAGCAGCCCTATTTATGAGGATACGCAGTATTTT. This gives the protein CASSPIYEDTQYF. The rearrangement joins TRBV3-1 (or the pseudogene TRBV3-2) to TRBJ2-3; D remains unclear. The V gene lost 4 bases and the J gene lost 6 bases, with 11 bases spanning the gap. This CDR3 has 13 amino acids. CDR1 LGHDT and CDR2 YNNKEL come from the germline V gene (reference sequence).

This chain joins TRBV6-5 and TRBJ2-1, with 11 bases fitting TRBD2. Germline V lookup: CDR1 MNHEY, CDR2 SVGAGI. V was pared by 5 bases and J by 6 bases, with 6 bases of the junction left unmatched. CDR3 length equals 15 residues. The CDR3, as DNA: TGTGCCAGCAGTATGGGACTAGCGGCCCTCAATGAGCAGTTCTTC. It codes for CASSMGLAALNEQFF.

This chain joins TRBV19 and TRBJ1-4; tentative D call: TRBD1 (5 bases). The V gene lost 7 bases and the J gene lost 0 bases, with 12 bases spanning the gap. Germline-derived CDR1 and CDR2 are LNHDA and SQIVND (reference sequence). This CDR3 comprises 15 residues. The CDR3 bases are TGTGCCAGTAAGGTGCAGGGCGCAACTAATGAAAAACTGTTTTTT. Amino acids: CASKVQGATNEKLFF.

This clone appeared a single time. The chain carries TRBV10-3 and TRBJ2-7, with TRBD2 matching over 12 bases. Germline V lookup: CDR1 ENHRY, CDR2 SYGVKD. Trimming at V came to 5 bases and at J to 0 bases, leaving 8 bases not matched to a gene. The CDR3 consists of 17 residues. CDR3 DNA: TGTGCCATCAGTTCGGGACTAGCGGGTAGAAGCTCCTACGAGCAGTACTTC. It yields the protein CAISSGLAGRSSYEQYF.

The chain combines TRBV11-3 with TRBJ2-3, with 7 bases fitting TRBD2. CDR3 length equals 14 residues. V lost 2 bases and J lost 1; bases outside the gene matches: 0. Per germline, CDR1 SGHNT and CDR2 YENEEA. The CDR3 loop is CASSLRGGTDTQYF. CDR3 DNA sequence: TGTGCCAGCAGCTTACGGGGGGGCACAGATACGCAGTATTTT.

The chain employs TRBV7-8 and TRBJ2-7; D unclear. The germline V gene encodes CDR1 SGHVS and CDR2 FQNEAQ. V dropped 2 bases and J dropped 3 bases, with 8 bases sitting between them. CDR3 length equals 13 residues. CDR3 sequence: CASSLQPVYEQYF. CDR3 DNA: TGTGCCAGCAGCTTACAACCGGTCTACGAGCAGTACTTC.

This chain connects TRBV5-1 to TRBJ1-5; 8 bases match TRBD1. V gave up 4 bases and J gave up 0 bases; unmatched junction bases: 3. This CDR3 is 15 amino acids long. Germline assignment: CDR1 SGHRS and CDR2 YFSETQ. CDR3 coding DNA: TGCGCCAGCAGCCCGACAGGGGTTAGCAATCAGCCCCAGCATTTT. Its protein product is CASSPTGVSNQPQHF.

This chain uses TRBV7-9 with TRBJ1-6; D unclear. The CDR3 runs to 12 residues. Germline lookup yields CDR1 SEHNR and CDR2 FQNEAQ (reference sequence). Trimming took 3 bases from V and 9 from J, leaving 6 bases between them. CDR3 sequence reads: CASSFPISPLHF. The CDR3 bases are TGTGCCAGCAGCTTCCCCATTTCACCCCTCCACTTT.

The J gene is TRBJ2-3, the V gene TRBV2; 15 bases match TRBD2. The CDR3 is 17 residues long. The junction had 2 bases not matched to a gene; V was cut back by 3 bases and J by 1 base. Germline loops: CDR1 SNHLY, CDR2 FYNNEI. This chain's CDR3 is CASSEGLAGGGTDTQYF. The CDR3 DNA reads TGTGCCAGCAGTGAGGGACTAGCGGGAGGAGGCACAGATACGCAGTATTTT.

This clone was seen just once. The chain carries TRBV4-1 and TRBJ1-1; maybe TRBD1 (5 bases). Trimming took off 1 base at V and 9 bases at J, with 18 bases between the two ends. The CDR3 is 15 residues long. Germline V gene data show CDR1 as MGHRA and CDR2 as YSYEKL. The chain's CDR3 is CASSQVQGYEAQAFF. In nucleotides, the CDR3 is TGCGCCAGCAGCCAAGTTCAGGGTTATGAGGCCCAAGCTTTCTTT.

J is TRBJ2-7 and V is TRBV5-1; 9 bases fit TRBD2. The CDR3 has 15 amino acids. V shed 4 bases and J 2 bases; nucleotides not matched to a gene: 7. Germline V gene sequence: CDR1 SGHRS, CDR2 YFSETQ. The CDR3 region has the DNA TGCGCCAGCAGCCCCTCGAGCGGGAGGACCTACGAGCAGTACTTC. Protein sequence: CASSPSSGRTYEQYF.

This chain joins TRBV5-6 and TRBJ2-2; D perhaps matches TRBD1 (7 bases). V was clipped by 2 bases and J by 7 bases, with 18 bases between them. CDR1 and CDR2 (germline): SGHDT, YYEEEE. The CDR3 is 16 amino acids. CDR3 sequence: CASSLGGTEKVGELFF. The CDR3 region has the DNA TGTGCCAGCAGCTTAGGCGGGACAGAGAAAGTCGGGGAGCTGTTTTTT.

The rearrangement uses TRBV2 and TRBJ2-4; 7 bases fit TRBD2. CDR1 and CDR2 (germline): SNHLY, FYNNEI. This CDR3 has 12 amino acids. The V and J ends lost 6 bases and 8 bases, in that order; junction bases with no gene match: 4. The CDR3 DNA reads as TGTGCCAGCAGGGAGGGAGGGCACATTCAGTACTTC. This sequence encodes CASREGGHIQYF.

The J gene is TRBJ1-1, the V gene TRBV12-3 or TRBV12-4; D is ambiguous. Trimming removed 5 bases from V and 0 bases from J, with 7 bases in between. This CDR3 has 13 residues. The CDR3 DNA sequence: TGTGCCAGCAGTCTCTCTATGAACACTGAAGCTTTCTTT. Translated: CASSLSMNTEAFF.

As regards this clone: Other nucleotide sequences in the sample specify the same CDR3. The chain is built from TRBV10-1 and TRBJ2-1; a weak D match, TRBD2 (5 bases). V was shortened by 4 bases and J by 0 bases, with 10 bases between the two germline ends. The CDR3 consists of 15 residues. Per the germline V gene, CDR1 is WNHNN and CDR2 is SYGVQD (reference sequence). The CDR3 reads CASSARDSSYNEQFF. The CDR3 DNA reads as TGCGCCAGCAGTGCACGGGATAGCTCCTACAATGAGCAGTTCTTC.

CDR3 sequence reads: CASSLVGGATSDQPQHF. CDR3 in DNA: TGTGCCAGCAGCTTAGTAGGCGGGGCGACTTCCGATCAGCCCCAGCATTTT. The V gene is TRBV7-9, the J gene TRBJ1-5; maybe TRBD1 (5 bases). The CDR3 is made up of 17 amino acids. Germline lookup yields CDR1 SEHNR and CDR2 FQNEAQ (reference sequence). V shed 1 base and J shed 5 bases, with 18 bases lying between them.

The V call is TRBV29-1, the J call TRBJ2-1; possible D gene TRBD2, 6 bases. CDR1 is SQVTM, CDR2 ANQGSEA, per germline. The CDR3 is 13 amino acids. V was clipped by 4 bases and J by 2 bases, with 9 bases between them. The CDR3 coding sequence is TGCAGCGTTGGGGAGGCCCCCTACAATGAGCAGTTCTTC. This translates into CSVGEAPYNEQFF.

This sequence joins TRBV20-1 and TRBJ2-1; tentative D call: TRBD2 (5 bases). V was clipped by 3 bases and J by 4 bases, with 13 bases between them. Germline V gene lookup returns CDR1 DFQATT and CDR2 SNEGSKA (reference sequence). This CDR3 contains 14 residues. This CDR3 reads CSASVPPGYNEQFF. The CDR3 DNA is TGCAGTGCTAGTGTCCCGCCGGGGTACAATGAGCAGTTCTTC.

The chain carries TRBV15 and TRBJ1-5; D is unresolved. Trimming removed 0 bases from V and 10 bases from J, with 16 bases in between. The germline V gene has CDR1 LNHNV and CDR2 YYDKDF (reference sequence). The CDR3 covers 15 residues. This chain's CDR3 is CATSRDKEGRRPQHF. The DNA for the CDR3 is TGTGCCACCAGCAGAGATAAAGAGGGAAGAAGACCCCAGCATTTT.

The chain is built from TRBV4-2 and TRBJ1-5; 8 nucleotides line up with TRBD1. This CDR3 contains 19 residues. V gave up 1 base and J gave up 2 bases; unmatched junction bases: 13. Germline V lookup: CDR1 LGHNA, CDR2 YNFKEQ. The CDR3 here is CASSQGEGQGLGGNQPQHF. CDR3 nucleotide sequence: TGTGCCAGCAGCCAAGGTGAAGGACAGGGTTTAGGGGGCAATCAGCCCCAGCATTTT.

The chain's CDR3 is CASSLRASGISYNEQFF. The CDR3 DNA reads TGTGCCAGCAGCTTAAGGGCTAGCGGGATTTCCTACAATGAGCAGTTCTTC. This chain uses TRBV7-9 with TRBJ2-1; 9 bases fit TRBD2. Trimming at V came to 2 bases and at J to 1 base, leaving 6 bases not matched to a gene. Germline CDR1 reads SEHNR; CDR2 reads FQNEAQ (reference sequence). The CDR3 consists of 17 residues.

This chain connects TRBV2 to TRBJ2-3; weak D call: TRBD1 (6 bases). Trimming left V 8 bases short and J 2 bases short, with 20 bases between. The CDR3 extends over 16 amino acids. The germline V gene encodes CDR1 SNHLY and CDR2 FYNNEI. DNA of the CDR3: TGTGCCAGCGGGGTAAGCCGGGACACTGACACAGATACGCAGTATTTT. This gives the protein CASGVSRDTDTDTQYF.

This chain uses TRBV29-1 with TRBJ2-7, with 8 bases aligning to TRBD2. This CDR3 region has 11 residues. V shed 7 bases and J 6 bases; nucleotides not matched to a gene: 5. In germline, CDR1 is SQVTM, CDR2 ANQGSEA. CDR3 bases: TGCAGCGGGGGGACTAGTTTCGAGCAGTACTTC. Translated, it gives CSGGTSFEQYF.

V and J are TRBV7-9 and TRBJ2-1; TRBD2 is a possible D gene (6 bases). Trimming removed 3 bases from V and 1 base from J, with 10 bases in between. Per germline, CDR1 SEHNR and CDR2 FQNEAQ (reference sequence). CDR3 length: 15 residues. As DNA, the CDR3 is TGTGCCAGCAGCTTTCTAGCGACGTCCTACAATGAGCAGTTCTTC. Residues: CASSFLATSYNEQFF.

The chain couples TRBV10-3 to TRBJ1-1, with TRBD1 matching 7 bases. CDR1 is ENHRY and CDR2 is SYGVKD in the germline V gene. This CDR3 has 12 amino acids. Trimming took 11 bases from V and 1 from J; bases not matched to a gene: 4. Written as DNA, the CDR3 is TGTGCCGTCGGGACAGCGAACACTGAAGCTTTCTTT. Residues: CAVGTANTEAFF.

The V gene is TRBV2, the J gene TRBJ2-3; TRBD1 is a possible D gene (6 bases). CDR1 and CDR2 from the germline V gene are SNHLY and FYNNEI. The CDR3 is made up of 14 amino acids. The V end lost 11 bases, the J end lost 2 bases, and 17 bases lay between the germline ends. The CDR3 loop reads CAAGEMALTDTQYF. The CDR3 coding sequence is TGTGCCGCAGGGGAGATGGCGCTCACAGATACGCAGTATTTT.

This chain links TRBV30 with TRBJ1-4; 8 bases align to TRBD1. The CDR3 is made up of 14 amino acids. V lost 3 bases and J lost 8; bases outside the gene matches: 8. Germline-derived CDR1 and CDR2 are GTSNPN and SVGIG (reference sequence). For the CDR3, the DNA is TGTGCCTGGAGCGCTCGCAGGGGGCAAGAAAAACTGTTTTTT. This codes for CAWSARRGQEKLFF.